These 28 T cell receptor beta chains share one sample of origin, sequenced in a study of blood T cell repertoires in COVID-19. The assay was immunoSEQ multiplex PCR, and TCRdb's table has in-frame clones only and misses some. The top ten hold 1% to 1.5% of the sample, which has about 44,000 clones, approximately 88% seen once. Input material: peripheral blood. The source of these receptors is a woman in her thirties or forties with acute or convalescent COVID-19.

The genes are TRBV6-4 and TRBJ2-3; 7 bases agree with TRBD1. V shed 2 bases and J 2 bases; nucleotides not matched to a gene: 4. The CDR3 is 15 amino acids. CDR1 is MRHNA, CDR2 SNTAGT, per germline. The CDR3 sequence: CASSDRGGLTDTQYF. Written as DNA, the CDR3 is TGTGCCAGCAGTGACCGAGGGGGCCTCACAGATACGCAGTATTTT.

The gene calls are TRBV6-2 or TRBV6-3 and TRBJ2-5; 7 nucleotides agree with TRBD1. The germline V gene encodes CDR1 MNHEY and CDR2 SVGEGT. The CDR3 extends over 15 amino acids. V was pared by 4 bases and J by 4 bases, with 9 bases of the junction left unmatched. As DNA, the CDR3 is TGTGCCAGCAGTTCCGTCCGACAGGGAAGAGAGACCCAGTACTTC. This sequence encodes CASSSVRQGRETQYF.

This clone is a singleton in its sample. The chain links TRBV18 to TRBJ2-3; 12 bases are shared with TRBD2. The CDR3 has 16 amino acids. Trimming cost V 6 bases and J 2 bases; bases outside gene matches: 6. CDR1 is KGHSH, CDR2 LQKENI, per germline. The CDR3 loop reads CASSVGLAGSTDTQYF. The CDR3 coding sequence is TGTGCCAGCTCCGTTGGACTAGCGGGGTCCACAGATACGCAGTATTTT.

The chain combines TRBV19 with TRBJ1-2, with 11 bases that match TRBD1. Germline assignment: CDR1 LNHDA and CDR2 SQIVND (reference sequence). After removal of 7 bases from V and 4 bases from J, the junction contained 8 bases not matched to a gene. The CDR3 has 15 amino acids. CDR3 amino acids: CASIRTGGLVYGYTF. The CDR3 DNA sequence: TGTGCCAGTATAAGGACAGGGGGCCTCGTCTATGGCTACACCTTC.

The chain joins TRBV29-1 to TRBJ1-2, with 11 bases identical to TRBD1. Germline CDR1 SQVTM, CDR2 ANQGSEA. Trimming at V came to 7 bases and at J to 4 bases, leaving 14 bases not matched to a gene. This CDR3 spans 16 amino acids. The CDR3 region is CSAVDPWDRGSYGYTF. CDR3 DNA: TGCAGCGCCGTCGACCCTTGGGACAGGGGGTCCTATGGCTACACCTTC.

The chain uses TRBV6-5 and TRBJ1-3; the match to TRBD1 covers 8 bases. The CDR3 has 15 amino acids. Germline CDR1 and CDR2: MNHEY and SVGAGI. V was pared by 1 base and J by 4 bases, with 3 bases of the junction left unmatched. CDR3 residues: CASSYFGQGGNTIYF. In nucleotides, the CDR3 is TGTGCCAGCAGTTACTTTGGACAGGGAGGAAACACCATATATTTT.

This rearrangement joins TRBV27 to TRBJ2-7; 7 bases align to TRBD1. The J segment lost 0 bases and the V segment lost 5 bases, leaving 7 bases of the junction unmatched. Germline CDR1 and CDR2: MNHEY and SMNVEV (reference sequence). This CDR3 comprises 15 residues. CDR3 DNA: TGTGCCAGCAGTGGCTCCGACAGGGTCTCCTACGAGCAGTACTTC. It codes for CASSGSDRVSYEQYF.

V is TRBV6-6 and J is TRBJ1-1; 9 bases align to TRBD1. The J segment lost 5 bases and the V segment lost 2 bases, leaving 3 bases of the junction unmatched. CDR1 and CDR2 from the germline V gene are MNHNY and SVGAGI (reference sequence). The length of the CDR3 is 14 residues. The DNA for the CDR3 is TGTGCCAGCAGTTACCCGGGACAGGGAACTGAAGCTTTCTTT. As protein: CASSYPGQGTEAFF.

This sequence joins TRBV19 and TRBJ1-5; the D gene is possibly TRBD1 (6 bases). This CDR3 is 19 amino acids long. Germline CDR1 LNHDA, CDR2 SQIVND (reference sequence). V lost 5 bases, J lost 2 bases, and 25 bases lay in between. The CDR3 DNA is TGTGCCAGTAGTGGACAACAGGGATATGATTTTTATGGCAATCAGCCCCAGCATTTT. The encoded protein is CASSGQQGYDFYGNQPQHF.

The chain has TRBV6-5 and TRBJ1-2; D remains ambiguous. Germline values: CDR1 MNHEY, CDR2 SVGAGI. This CDR3 spans 14 amino acids. The V end lost 1 base, the J end lost 4 bases, and 10 bases lay between the germline ends. The CDR3 region is CASSYLDGLYGYTF. As DNA, the CDR3 is TGTGCCAGCAGTTACTTGGACGGACTCTATGGCTACACCTTC.

The chain combines TRBV11-3 with TRBJ2-3; 7 bases agree with TRBD2. J lost 4 bases, V lost 5 bases, and 12 bases had no gene match. Germline loops: CDR1 SGHNT, CDR2 YENEEA. The length of the CDR3 is 16 residues. The CDR3 DNA sequence: TGTGCCAGCAGCCTCGGCTCAGGTCGGGGGGCAGATACGCAGTATTTT. Translating gives CASSLGSGRGADTQYF.

This clone was picked up one time. This rearrangement joins TRBV6-5 to TRBJ1-1; D unclear. From germline, CDR1 is MNHEY and CDR2 SVGAGI. This CDR3 spans 15 amino acids. V was pared by 2 bases and J by 1 base, with 11 bases between. In nucleotides, the CDR3 is TGTGCCAGCAGTTACGCGGGCCAGAGGAACACTGAAGCTTTCTTT. It specifies CASSYAGQRNTEAFF.

The CDR3 coding sequence is TGCGCCAGCAGCCAGTCTAGCAGCTCCTACAATGAGCAGTTCTTC. Protein: CASSQSSSSYNEQFF. The V gene is TRBV4-1, the J gene TRBJ2-1; D is perhaps TRBD2 (5 bases). V was clipped by 3 bases and J by 0 bases, with 9 bases between them. Germline assignment: CDR1 MGHRA and CDR2 YSYEKL. CDR3 length equals 15 residues.

The chain carries TRBV5-1 and TRBJ1-1; 7 bases line up with TRBD1. CDR3 length: 14 amino acids. The ends lost 0 bases at V and 5 bases at J; junction bases unmatched: 4. Germline CDR1 is SGHRS and CDR2 is YFSETQ. CDR3: CASSLGLGQTEAFF. Written as DNA, the CDR3 is TGCGCCAGCAGCTTGGGACTGGGACAGACTGAAGCTTTCTTT.

CDR3 sequence (DNA): TGCGCCAGCAGCTCGTCCGGGACTACCGTTTTAACGAACATTCAGTACTTC. Its translation: CASSSSGTTVLTNIQYF. The chain uses TRBV5-1 and TRBJ2-4; 7 positions agree with TRBD2. Trimming removed 3 bases from V and 7 bases from J; junction bases left unmatched: 16. Germline CDR1 reads SGHRS; CDR2 reads YFSETQ. The CDR3 is 17 amino acids.

The gene calls are TRBV19 and TRBJ1-3; D uncertain. From germline, CDR1 is LNHDA and CDR2 SQIVND (reference sequence). CDR3 length: 16 residues. V dropped 5 bases and J dropped 0 bases, with 14 bases sitting between them. CDR3 coding DNA: TGTGCCAGTAGTGAACGGTTTGCGGACTCTGGAAACACCATATATTTT. Translated, it gives CASSERFADSGNTIYF.

The chain is built from TRBV19 and TRBJ2-1; 7 nucleotides line up with TRBD2. The CDR3 runs to 17 residues. CDR1 is LNHDA, CDR2 SQIVND, per germline (reference sequence). Unmatched junction bases numbered 16, after V lost 8 bases and J lost 3 bases. DNA for the CDR3: TGTGCCAGTGGAGACCGGGCTAGCGGAACGGTCTACAATGAGCAGTTCTTC. It codes for CASGDRASGTVYNEQFF.

This clone appeared once. The chain carries TRBV20-1 and TRBJ2-1; 8 bases agree with TRBD2. The CDR3 is made up of 16 amino acids. Per germline, CDR1 DFQATT and CDR2 SNEGSKA (reference sequence). Trimming removed 3 bases from V and 1 base from J; junction bases left unmatched: 8. The CDR3 DNA sequence: TGCAGTGCTAGTTCGGGACTAGAAAGTTCCTACAATGAGCAGTTCTTC. It yields the protein CSASSGLESSYNEQFF.

This sequence joins TRBV4-1 and TRBJ2-7; D possibly corresponds to TRBD2 (7 bases). The CDR3 contains 12 residues. V dropped 0 bases and J dropped 9 bases, with 9 bases sitting between them. The germline CDR1 and CDR2 sequences are MGHRA and YSYEKL. CDR3 amino acids: CASSQERGGQYF. The DNA for the CDR3 is TGCGCCAGCAGCCAAGAGAGGGGGGGGCAGTACTTC.

The chain's CDR3 is CAIQDTQETQYF. DNA of the CDR3: TGTGCCATCCAGGACACCCAAGAGACCCAGTACTTC. This sequence joins TRBV6-5 and TRBJ2-5, with a possible D match to TRBD1 (5 bases). The V gene lost 10 bases and the J gene lost 1 base, with 10 bases spanning the gap. CDR1 is MNHEY and CDR2 is SVGAGI in the germline V gene. The CDR3 runs to 12 residues.

The chain employs TRBV12-3 or TRBV12-4 and TRBJ1-6; no definite D call. The CDR3 contains 11 residues. The V end was cut by 3 bases, the J end by 15 bases, with 9 bases between. The CDR3 region has the DNA TGTGCCAGCAGTTTTCGAGATAGCCTCCACTTT. This sequence encodes CASSFRDSLHF.

The V gene is TRBV19, the J gene TRBJ2-3, with TRBD2 identical over 9 bases. This CDR3 has 17 residues. The trim removed 2 bases at V and 5 bases at J, leaving 11 bases unmatched. Germline V CDR1 and CDR2: LNHDA, SQIVND (reference sequence). CDR3 in amino acids: CASSIRKRGAWGDTQYF. The CDR3 DNA follows: TGTGCCAGTAGTATAAGGAAGCGGGGGGCATGGGGAGATACGCAGTATTTT.

J is TRBJ1-6 and V is TRBV19, with 9 nucleotides matching TRBD1. Germline CDR1 is LNHDA and CDR2 is SQIVND (reference sequence). The J segment lost 7 bases and the V segment lost 3 bases, leaving 4 bases of the junction unmatched. CDR3 length equals 15 residues. CDR3 DNA: TGTGCCAGTAGTATGACAGGGGGAGTGAATTCACCCCTCCACTTT. Residues: CASSMTGGVNSPLHF. The full variable domain, rest sourced from reference TRBV19 and TRBJ1-6, is DGGITQSPKYLFRKEGQNVTLSCEQNLNHDAMYWYRQDPGQGLRLIYYSQIVNDFQKGDIAEGYSVSREKKESFPLTVTSAQKNPTAFYLCASSMTGGVNSPLHFGNGTRLTVT.

This clone was picked up a small number of times. The chain has TRBV10-3 and TRBJ1-1; D perhaps matches TRBD1 (5 bases). The germline CDR1 and CDR2 sequences are ENHRY and SYGVKD. Trimming left V 3 bases short and J 0 bases short, with 11 bases between. This CDR3 spans 15 amino acids. CDR3 sequence: CAISDSDRLNTEAFF. CDR3 coding DNA: TGTGCCATCAGTGACTCCGACAGACTGAACACTGAAGCTTTCTTT.

V gene TRBV5-4 combines with J gene TRBJ2-7, with D possibly TRBD1 on 6 matching bases. V lost 4 bases to trimming and J lost 4 bases, with 9 bases between them. Germline V CDR1 and CDR2: SGHNT, YYREEE (reference sequence). The CDR3 has 12 amino acids. CDR3 coding DNA: TGTGCCAGCAGCATTACAGGGTACGAGCAGTACTTC. It specifies CASSITGYEQYF.

The chain combines TRBV5-6 with TRBJ1-1; 10 bases line up with TRBD1. The CDR3 is made up of 13 amino acids. Losses at the gene ends were 6 bases for V and 4 bases for J; bases not matched to a gene: 3. CDR1 is SGHDT, CDR2 YYEEEE, per germline. This CDR3 reads CASTGDRGTEAFF. CDR3 coding DNA: TGTGCCAGCACCGGGGACAGGGGCACTGAAGCTTTCTTT.

CDR3 protein: CASSLPGGPSTDTQYF. The CDR3 nucleotides are TGTGCCAGCAGCCTGCCCGGGGGGCCGAGCACAGATACGCAGTATTTT. The chain recombines TRBV9 with TRBJ2-3, with TRBD2 as a possible D gene (7 bases). The germline V gene encodes CDR1 SGDLS and CDR2 YYNGEE. The CDR3 is 16 amino acids. V was trimmed by 4 bases and J by 0 bases, leaving 15 bases between them.

The V call is TRBV28, the J call TRBJ2-1; maybe TRBD1 (6 bases). Germline CDR1 and CDR2: MDHEN and SYDVKM. The CDR3 is made up of 14 amino acids. Trimming shortened V by 5 bases and J by 12 bases, and 20 bases separated the two germline ends. CDR3 sequence (DNA): TGTGCCAGCAGTCCCCCCAGGGGCCCTAGGGTGCAGTTCTTC. Residues: CASSPPRGPRVQFF.